This paragraph covers one T cell receptor (beta chain) sequence. Antigen unknown. TCR alpha and TCR beta cDNA libraries carrying sample barcodes and UMIs came from 5'RACE with constant-segment primers. TCRdb re-derived calls from the 5' RACE reads in MiXCR, one entry per CDR3 protein. Of roughly 200,000 distinct CDR3 sequences in the sample, over 20% are singletons; the top ten hold 20% to 25%. The sample is drawn from a study of T-cell memory formation after mild COVID-19. General study results and limits: Memory from before infection featured some responding clones, which suggests cross-reactive memory joined. Confirmation was lacking for SARS-CoV-2 specificity of second-wave clones that peaked on day 37.

The source of this sequence is an adult woman who had mild COVID-19 (a few samples of this study predate the infection). Cell type and time point are not known. What was sequenced was PBMCs or a T cell subset sorted from them (not recorded which).

In DNA, the CDR3 is TGTGCCAGCAGCTTAGGGTCTGGGACTTTCGATGGCTACACCTTC. Encoded protein: CASSLGSGTFDGYTF. The rearrangement links TRBV7-9 to TRBJ1-2, with a possible D match to TRBD1 (5 bases). The CDR3 is 15 residues long. The V and J ends lost 1 base and 6 bases respectively, with 15 bases between them. Germline V gene lookup returns CDR1 SEHNR and CDR2 FQNEAQ (reference sequence).